The clone carrying this T cell receptor (beta chain) has at least ten counts. Its specificity is not known. With 6 bases removed from V and 1 base from J, the gap between germline ends came to 25 bases. The germline V gene encodes CDR1 SNHLY and CDR2 FYNNEI. The CDR3 length is 19 residues. The entry originates in a study of T-cell reconstitution after alpha-beta-depleted transplantation in children. Study-wide points: Expanded graft clones, several hundred of them, were reportedly the source of alpha-beta T cells about two months after transplant. Elevated TCRbeta diversity at day 60 was traced, in some patients, to surviving recipient T cells and thymic progenitors. The authors attributed T-cell counts and diversity one year after transplant mostly to newly produced T cells.

Construction of the TCRbeta library involved unique molecular identifiers. TCRdb itself ran the PCR reads through MiXCR, one entry per CDR3 protein. The sample contains roughly 350,000 distinct CDR3 sequences, 15% to 20% of which appear only once. The TCR originated in a male patient under 10 years old who had a stem cell transplant for acute lymphoblastic leukemia, so the T cells may come from the graft donor. Source: PBMCs, mostly from graft donor cells, taken 360 days after TCRalphabeta/CD19-depleted stem cell transplant. J is TRBJ2-1 and V is TRBV2; the D gene is possibly TRBD1 (6 bases). CDR3 sequence reads: CASRREPGHLPLSYNEQFF. The CDR3 coding sequence is TGTGCCAGCAGGAGAGAACCGGGACACTTGCCCTTGTCCTACAATGAGCAGTTCTTC. The full variable domain, completed using reference TRBV2 and TRBJ2-1, is EPEVTQTPSHQVTQMGQEVILRCVPISNHLYFYWYRQILGQKVEFLVSFYNNEISEKSEIFDDQFSVERPDGSNFTLKIRSTKLEDSAMYFCASRREPGHLPLSYNEQFFGPGTRLTVL.